This T cell receptor (beta chain) was recorded in a study of cytomegalovirus exposure and HLA in healthy donors. Study-level points and caveats: TCR beta chain V- and J-gene trimming was linked, in a later analysis, to a missense variant in DCLRE1C. The productive fraction for most TCR beta V segments was about 90% or about 30% in an earlier analysis. Information on immune exposure was restricted to one variable (CMV serostatus).

Turning to this clone: The antigen is not known.

Germline CDR1 and CDR2: LGHNA and YSLEER. Trimming took 4 bases from V and 11 from J, leaving 11 bases between them. This CDR3 has 11 residues. In the PCR, 60 Vbeta and 13 Jbeta primers were used. Clones were sequenced by immunoSEQ multiplex PCR, and TCRdb holds only the in-frame ones, with some missing. The sample holds under 200,000 clones; approximately 80% are singletons and the top ten take about 3.4%. Sequenced: PBMCs. The receptor was derived from a man aged 40-55 years in good health and CMV-seropositive. The chain joins TRBV4-3 to TRBJ1-1; D unresolved. The CDR3 region is CASSRETVAFF. The CDR3 region has the DNA TGCGCCAGCAGCCGAGAGACTGTTGCTTTCTTT.